Listed below are T cell receptor beta chains from one sample, sequenced in a study of T cells in localized non-small cell lung cancer. TCRdb keeps only in-frame clones here, not all; method: immunoSEQ multiplex PCR. Of under 65,000 clones in the sample, around nine tenths were seen once. This specimen was peripheral blood, taken before any cancer treatment. Every receptor here comes from a man aged 35 to 69 with stage I squamous cell lung carcinoma. Each CDR3 is given with its conserved first and last residue. A D gene is named only where the DNA matches it firmly. Expanded clones get a size class; other rows say once, few or many, or leave the size out.

size	J	D	V	CDR3	DNA
-	TRBJ2-2	-	TRBV5-1	CASSLAHLNTGELFF	TGCGCCAGCAGCTTGGCCCATTTGAACACCGGGGAGCTGTTTTTT
-	TRBJ2-1	-	TRBV28	CASSLNEQFF	TGTGCCAGCAGTTTAAATGAGCAGTTCTTC
-	TRBJ2-7	-	TRBV4-3	CASSQDRAKGGVNEQYF	TGCGCCAGCAGCCAAGATAGGGCGAAGGGAGGAGTCAACGAGCAGTACTTC
-	TRBJ2-1	-	TRBV6-1	CASSSQGRNEQFF	TGTGCCAGCAGCTCTCAGGGGCGGAATGAGCAGTTCTTC
once	TRBJ2-5	TRBD1	TRBV29-1	CSVRTGGRETQYF	TGCAGCGTACGGACAGGGGGCCGGGAGACCCAGTACTTC
-	TRBJ2-7	-	TRBV5-5	CASSPRGGTRSLYEQYF	TGTGCCAGCAGCCCGCGCGGAGGGACGCGCTCGCTCTACGAGCAGTACTTC
-	TRBJ2-1	-	TRBV5-1	CASSPDFLAEGGNEQFF	TGCGCCAGCAGCCCGGATTTCCTAGCGGAGGGGGGCAATGAGCAGTTCTTC
-	TRBJ2-1	-	TRBV19	CASSNSWSLYNEQFF	TGTGCCAGTTCCAACAGCTGGAGCCTCTACAATGAGCAGTTCTTC
-	TRBJ2-7	TRBD1	TRBV6-1	CASRGQTFEQYF	TGTGCCAGCAGGGGACAGACCTTCGAGCAGTACTTC
once	TRBJ1-1	TRBD1	TRBV19	CASAPSPGQGFGSFEAFF	TGTGCCAGTGCTCCTTCCCCGGGACAGGGCTTCGGATCCTTTGAAGCTTTCTTT
-	TRBJ2-7	TRBD2	TRBV19	CASSNGLAGGQEQYF	TGTGCCAGTAGTAACGGACTAGCGGGAGGCCAAGAGCAGTACTTC
-	TRBJ1-2	-	TRBV5-8	CASSLLGGDDYGYTF	TGTGCCAGCAGCCTTCTCGGAGGGGATGACTATGGCTACACCTTC
-	TRBJ2-1	-	TRBV25-1	CASSEWGGGSYNEQFF	TGTGCCAGCAGTGAATGGGGGGGCGGGAGCTACAATGAGCAGTTCTTC
-	TRBJ1-2	-	TRBV6-5	CASSRDNYGYTF	TGTGCCAGCTCTCGGGATAACTATGGCTACACCTTC
-	TRBJ2-5	-	TRBV6-1	CASSHRRILQETQYF	TGTGCCAGCAGTCATAGGCGAATCCTGCAAGAGACCCAGTACTTC